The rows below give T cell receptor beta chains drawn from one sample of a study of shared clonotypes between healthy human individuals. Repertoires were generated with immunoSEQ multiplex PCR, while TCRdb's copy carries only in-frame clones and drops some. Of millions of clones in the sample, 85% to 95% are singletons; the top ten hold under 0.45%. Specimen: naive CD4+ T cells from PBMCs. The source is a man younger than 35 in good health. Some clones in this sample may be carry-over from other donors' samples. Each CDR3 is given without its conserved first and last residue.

CDR3 protein: ASSFFPQTGTGELF
V gene: TRBV5-1
J gene: TRBJ2-2

CDR3 protein: ASNIRAGTGVYEQY
V gene: TRBV28
J gene: TRBJ2-7

CDR3 protein: ASSPKAGLAVYNEQF
V gene: TRBV14
J gene: TRBJ2-1

CDR3 protein: AISDRQGDNQPQH
V gene: TRBV10-3
J gene: TRBJ1-5

CDR3 protein: AWSPGNNSPLH
V gene: TRBV30
J gene: TRBJ1-6

CDR3 protein: AISESGEDTQY
V gene: TRBV10-3
J gene: TRBJ2-3

CDR3 protein: ASRRLAGTSYEQY
V gene: TRBV6-5
J gene: TRBJ2-7

CDR3 protein: ASSSKGPLEQY
V gene: TRBV7-2
J gene: TRBJ2-7

CDR3 protein: ASRLQGSNQPQH
V gene: TRBV28
J gene: TRBJ1-5

CDR3 protein: ASSRNQGTNEQF
V gene: TRBV7-9
J gene: TRBJ2-1

CDR3 protein: ASRRQSGEETQY
V gene: TRBV6-6
J gene: TRBJ2-5

CDR3 protein: ASSSRLAGSYNEQF
V gene: TRBV27
J gene: TRBJ2-1

CDR3 protein: SVELQGVEAF
V gene: TRBV29-1
J gene: TRBJ1-1